This TCR beta chain was profiled in a study of blood T cell repertoires in COVID-19. This clone was recorded only once. This table comes from immunoSEQ multiplex PCR, and its TCRdb copy is limited to in-frame clones, with some not included. The data hold under 90,000 clones, with around 80% observed a single time. The CDR3 is 17 amino acids. Germline V lookup: CDR1 SGHTA, CDR2 FQGNSA. V lost 5 bases, J lost 0 bases, and 9 bases stayed unmatched. The chain is built from TRBV7-2 and TRBJ1-1, with 10 positions matching TRBD1. Sequenced sample: peripheral blood. The TCR comes from a woman aged 80 or older with active or convalescent COVID-19. The CDR3 reads CASSPQGQGRMNTEAFF. CDR3 nucleotides: TGTGCCAGCAGCCCCCAGGGACAGGGGCGAATGAACACTGAAGCTTTCTTT.